This TCR beta chain was obtained from a study of graft-versus-host responses after intestinal transplantation. TCRdb keeps only in-frame clones here, not all; method: immunoSEQ multiplex PCR. The sample carries about 17,000 clones, approximately 40% recorded once. Responders (roughly 200,000, CFSE-labeled) were co-plated with roughly 200,000 irradiated, violet-dye-labeled stimulators. Study conclusions and caveats: The study associated peak circulating GvH clone levels with early post-transplant HvG declines. Recipient bone marrow held GvH clones, some seen earlier in ileum or blood. The study found high graft-versus-host to host-versus-graft clonal ratios in allografts of patients with graft-donor T cell macrochimerism.

CDR1 MNHGY and CDR2 SAAAGT come from the germline V gene. With 2 bases removed from V and 7 bases from J, the gap between germline ends came to 11 bases. The CDR3 loop spans 14 amino acids. The sequence came from a human patient who received an intestinal transplant. The genes are TRBV6-8 and TRBJ1-4; D perhaps matches TRBD1 (5 bases). This sample comprised alloreactive CD8+ T cells from a mixed lymphocyte reaction culture, obtained before intestinal transplant. Subset given: CFSE-low proliferating T cells sorted from approximately 6-day pre-transplant mixed lymphocyte reaction (GvH or HvG direction). CDR3 region: CASSYTGGGEKLFF. CDR3 DNA: TGTGCCAGCAGTTACACCGGGGGTGGTGAAAAACTGTTTTTT.